This T cell receptor (beta chain) was retrieved from a study of graft-versus-host responses after intestinal transplantation. Some clones are missing from TCRdb's copy, which holds only in-frame ones; the method was immunoSEQ multiplex PCR. This table has approximately 20,000 clones, around nine tenths appearing once. Study-level points and caveats: Recipient bone marrow held GvH clones, some seen earlier in ileum or blood.

Within the sample, this clone is large. The antigen is undetermined. The material sequenced was PBMCs, taken roughly 32 weeks after intestinal transplant. This TCR was sampled from a human patient who received an intestinal transplant, so some T cells may come from the graft donor.

CDR3 in amino acids: CARREMGQLYGYTF. CDR3 DNA sequence: TGTGCCAGGAGGGAGATGGGACAGCTCTATGGCTACACCTTC. The J gene is TRBJ1-2, the V gene TRBV2; 7 bases align to TRBD1. The CDR3 totals 14 residues. The ends lost 9 bases at V and 4 bases at J; junction bases unmatched: 11. The germline gives CDR1 SNHLY, CDR2 FYNNEI.